The source of this T cell receptor (beta chain) is a study of T cells in Graves' hyperthyroidism and ophthalmopathy. The sample holds many counts of this clonotype. Diagnosing involved the use of clinical symptoms, serum thyroxine and TRAb, thyroid ultrasound and orbital computed tomography. The CDR3 regions of TCR beta were amplified from RNA transcripts. A set of HTBI primers served as the primers for a first-round RT-PCR of the TCR CDR3. Using its own MiXCR run on the multiplex PCR reads, TCRdb lists one record per CDR3 protein. The sample holds about 400,000 distinct CDR3 sequences, more than 12% seen once. The CDR3 has 12 residues. Per the germline V gene, CDR1 is MDHEN and CDR2 is SYDVKM.

The chain uses TRBV28 and TRBJ2-7; 7 bases match TRBD1. This TCR came from a woman aged 25-40 years with Graves' hyperthyroidism. The source material was blood. This CDR3 reads CAIRDRTYEQYF. CDR3 DNA sequence: TGTGCTATCCGGGACAGAACCTACGAGCAGTACTTC.